The 17 T cell receptor beta chains given below trace back to one sample, sequenced in a study of blood T cell repertoires in COVID-19. Only in-frame clones appear in the TCRdb table, and some are missing; sequencing was by immunoSEQ multiplex PCR. The sample has about 350,000 clones; approximately 91% are singletons. Sequencing used PBMCs or T cells enriched from blood (not recorded which). The source is a woman in her twenties or thirties who had been exposed to COVID-19.

The genes are TRBV6-4 and TRBJ2-3; 8 nucleotides agree with TRBD2. Trimming cost V 0 bases and J 3 bases; bases outside gene matches: 2. This CDR3 contains 15 residues. CDR1 is MRHNA and CDR2 is SNTAGT in the germline V gene. The CDR3 DNA reads as TGTGCCAGCAGTGACTCAGCGGGAGTGACAGATACGCAGTATTTT. This translates into CASSDSAGVTDTQYF.

The chain couples TRBV19 to TRBJ1-5; D not resolved. Trimming shortened V by 5 bases and J by 3 bases, and 14 bases separated the two germline ends. From germline, CDR1 is LNHDA and CDR2 SQIVND (reference sequence). The CDR3 sequence is 15 residues long. CDR3 nucleotides: TGTGCCAGTAGTCTTCGCGGGCAGACCAATCAGCCCCAGCATTTT. It yields the protein CASSLRGQTNQPQHF.

The chain couples TRBV3-1 (or the pseudogene TRBV3-2) to TRBJ1-2, with 10 bases that match TRBD1. This CDR3 is 18 amino acids long. V dropped 4 bases and J dropped 2; count of bases not matched to a gene: 13. Looked up from germline, CDR1 is LGHDT and CDR2 is YNNKEL (reference sequence). CDR3 amino acids: CASSPRLGGTGVNYGYTF. In nucleotides, the CDR3 is TGTGCCAGCAGCCCAAGACTGGGTGGGACAGGGGTCAACTATGGCTACACCTTC.

V usage is TRBV15 and J usage is TRBJ2-1; the match to TRBD1 covers 8 bases. V lost 0 bases, J lost 7 bases, and 5 bases stayed unmatched. CDR1 is LNHNV and CDR2 is YYDKDF in the germline V gene (reference sequence). The CDR3 is 15 residues long. CDR3 coding DNA: TGTGCCACCAGCAGAGATGCAGGGGGCCTGAATGAGCAGTTCTTC. It is translated as CATSRDAGGLNEQFF.

The J gene is TRBJ2-3, the V gene TRBV18; a possible D gene is TRBD1 (6 bases). Per germline, CDR1 KGHSH and CDR2 LQKENI. The CDR3 totals 16 residues. Trimming took off 6 bases at V and 3 bases at J, with 19 bases between the two ends. This CDR3 is CASSNQGFSGTDTQYF. CDR3 nucleotide sequence: TGTGCCAGCTCGAACCAGGGGTTCAGCGGAACAGATACGCAGTATTTT.

The count of this clone is one. The chain has TRBV18 and TRBJ2-3, with 12 bases fitting TRBD2. Per germline, CDR1 KGHSH and CDR2 LQKENI. This CDR3 is built from 15 residues. V lost 3 bases and J lost 5; bases outside the gene matches: 3. The CDR3 loop reads CASSPLLAGGDTQYF. The CDR3 DNA sequence: TGTGCCAGCTCACCTCTACTAGCGGGGGGAGATACGCAGTATTTT.

The rearrangement joins TRBV5-1 to TRBJ2-7; TRBD2 matches at 9 bases. The CDR3 totals 14 residues. CDR1 SGHRS and CDR2 YFSETQ come from the germline V gene. The V segment lost 4 bases and the J segment 2 bases; nucleotides outside the gene matches: 4. The CDR3 protein is CASSPREGAYEQYF. CDR3 DNA sequence: TGCGCCAGCAGCCCGCGGGAGGGGGCCTACGAGCAGTACTTC.

The rearrangement uses TRBV5-1 and TRBJ2-5; tentative D call: TRBD2 (6 bases). The CDR3 is made up of 16 amino acids. Trimming took 0 bases from V and 3 from J, leaving 15 bases between them. The germline gives CDR1 SGHRS, CDR2 YFSETQ. CDR3 nucleotide sequence: TGCGCCAGCAGCTTGGCGAGCGGGCCTGGGGAAGAGACCCAGTACTTC. Its protein product is CASSLASGPGEETQYF.

The chain is built from TRBV28 and TRBJ2-5, with D hard to call. The CDR3 is 11 amino acids. Per germline, CDR1 MDHEN and CDR2 SYDVKM. V lost 5 bases and J 5 bases, leaving 6 bases between the germline ends. In DNA, the CDR3 is TGTGCCAGCAGTGGCTCGGAGACCCAGTACTTC. It yields the protein CASSGSETQYF. The variable domain in full, completed from reference TRBV28 and TRBJ2-5, reads DVKVTQSSRYLVKRTGEKVFLECVQDMDHENMFWYRQDPGLGLRLIYFSYDVKMKEKGDIPEGYSVSREKKERFSLILESASTNQTSMYLCASSGSETQYFGPGTRLLVL.

This clone appeared a single time. The chain employs TRBV27 and TRBJ1-1, with TRBD1 matching over 12 bases. The CDR3 is made up of 13 amino acids. The V gene's germline CDR1 is MNHEY and CDR2 SMNVEV (reference sequence). The V and J ends lost 4 bases and 11 bases, in that order; junction bases with no gene match: 5. The CDR3 nucleotides are TGTGCCAGCAGTTGGGGACAGGGGGCGACCGCTTTCTTT. Amino acids: CASSWGQGATAFF.

The genes are TRBV5-1 and TRBJ1-1, with 7 positions matching TRBD1. CDR1 and CDR2 from the germline V gene are SGHRS and YFSETQ. The CDR3 sequence is 15 residues long. J was trimmed by 6 bases and V by 3 bases; bases with no gene match: 11. The CDR3 region is CASSSTGDNFSEAFF. DNA for the CDR3: TGCGCCAGCAGCTCAACAGGGGACAATTTCTCTGAAGCTTTCTTT.

V and J are TRBV24-1 and TRBJ2-2; TRBD2 agrees at 10 bases. The CDR3 spans 15 residues. Per the germline V gene, CDR1 is KGHDR and CDR2 is SFDVKD. J lost 6 bases, V lost 9 bases, and 9 bases had no gene match. The CDR3 here is CATGPSGRSSGELFF. CDR3 sequence (DNA): TGTGCCACCGGACCTAGCGGGAGAAGCTCCGGGGAGCTGTTTTTT.

This chain joins TRBV7-3 and TRBJ2-7, with TRBD1 as a possible D gene (6 bases). Germline V lookup: CDR1 SGHTA, CDR2 FQGTGA. The V end lost 0 bases, the J end lost 3 bases, and 9 bases lay between the germline ends. The CDR3 is 14 residues long. The CDR3 bases are TGTGCCAGCAGCTTAACGGGACACCACTACGAGCAGTACTTC. Translation gives CASSLTGHHYEQYF.

The genes are TRBV29-1 and TRBJ2-7, with 10 positions matching TRBD1. The germline gives CDR1 SQVTM, CDR2 ANQGSEA. The CDR3 is made up of 12 amino acids. V gave up 6 bases and J gave up 3 bases; unmatched junction bases: 2. The CDR3 sequence is CSVRDRGYEQYF. The CDR3 DNA reads as TGCAGCGTACGGGACAGGGGCTACGAGCAGTACTTC.

The chain carries TRBV28 and TRBJ1-2, with D tentatively TRBD1 (6 bases). Germline V CDR1 and CDR2: MDHEN, SYDVKM. Trimming removed 3 bases from V and 4 bases from J, with 9 bases in between. This CDR3 has 13 amino acids. The CDR3 is CASSLGAGYGYTF. Here the CDR3 DNA reads TGTGCCAGCAGTTTGGGGGCGGGCTATGGCTACACCTTC.

The chain is built from TRBV12-3 or TRBV12-4 and TRBJ2-5; the D gene is possibly TRBD2 (5 bases). V gave up 5 bases and J gave up 0 bases, with 7 bases separating them. The CDR3 covers 13 residues. The CDR3 region has the DNA TGTGCCAGCAGTCCGGGATACCAAGAGACCCAGTACTTC. As protein: CASSPGYQETQYF.

This chain uses TRBV6-5 with TRBJ1-1, with 8 bases lining up with TRBD1. The germline CDR1 and CDR2 sequences are MNHEY and SVGAGI. V shed 4 bases, J shed 6 bases, and the junction held 10 bases outside the gene matches. This CDR3 region has 15 residues. The CDR3: CASSFLTGAISEAFF. Here the CDR3 DNA reads TGTGCCAGCAGTTTCCTGACAGGGGCCATCTCTGAAGCTTTCTTT.